A single sample gave rise to the 10 T cell receptor beta chains below, sequenced in a study of T cell responses to AZD1222 COVID-19 vaccine. Only in-frame clones appear in the TCRdb table, and some are missing; sequencing was by immunoSEQ multiplex PCR. Here the sample spans more than 150,000 clones, about 87% being singletons. The sequenced sample was peripheral blood, obtained 28 days after the second AZD1222 dose. The source is an adult who received the AZD1222 COVID-19 vaccine.

The V and J genes are TRBV5-4 and TRBJ2-5; D is perhaps TRBD1 or TRBD2 (5 bases each). The V end was cut by 4 bases, the J end by 1 base, with 17 bases between. From germline, CDR1 is SGHNT and CDR2 YYREEE (reference sequence). This CDR3 has 16 amino acids. This CDR3 is CASSSLRGGVQETQYF. CDR3 sequence (DNA): TGTGCCAGCAGCAGTTTGAGGGGCGGTGTCCAAGAGACCCAGTACTTC.

In this sample, this clone is medium-sized. The chain carries TRBV27 and TRBJ2-6; D is undetermined. This CDR3 has 17 amino acids. V dropped 6 bases and J dropped 0 bases, with 15 bases sitting between them. Per germline, CDR1 MNHEY and CDR2 SMNVEV (reference sequence). CDR3 protein: CASSQLKKVSGANVLTF. The CDR3 bases are TGTGCCAGCAGCCAGCTCAAAAAAGTCTCTGGGGCCAACGTCCTGACTTTC.

This CDR3 reads CASTSLETANYGYTF. The CDR3, as DNA: TGTGCCAGCACCTCGTTGGAGACCGCTAACTATGGCTACACCTTC. This chain links TRBV11-2 with TRBJ1-2, with D uncertain. Germline V CDR1 and CDR2: SGHAT, FQNNGV. The CDR3 runs 15 residues. The ends were cut back, 7 bases at V and 0 bases at J, with 15 bases in the middle.

The V and J genes are TRBV19 and TRBJ2-4; D perhaps matches TRBD1 (6 bases). V was clipped by 8 bases and J by 3 bases, with 17 bases between them. Germline V CDR1 and CDR2: LNHDA, SQIVND (reference sequence). The CDR3 spans 15 residues. DNA of the CDR3: TGTGCCAGTGCAAGGCCCGAAGGGGGCAAAAACATTCAGTACTTC. Amino acid sequence: CASARPEGGKNIQYF. The whole variable domain, remainder taken from reference TRBV19 and TRBJ2-4, is DGGITQSPKYLFRKEGQNVTLSCEQNLNHDAMYWYRQDPGQGLRLIYYSQIVNDFQKGDIAEGYSVSREKKESFPLTVTSAQKNPTAFYLCASARPEGGKNIQYFGAGTRLSVL.

The chain uses TRBV3-1 (or the pseudogene TRBV3-2) and TRBJ1-1, with D possibly matching TRBD1 (5 bases). V was clipped by 2 bases and J by 3 bases, with 16 bases between them. The CDR3 runs 16 residues. The germline V gene has CDR1 LGHDT and CDR2 YNNKEL (reference sequence). CDR3 sequence reads: CASSQFLGRGDTEAFF. Here the CDR3 DNA reads TGTGCCAGCAGCCAATTTCTGGGGCGAGGGGACACTGAAGCTTTCTTT.

This chain links TRBV6-2 or TRBV6-3 with TRBJ2-1; D gene ambiguous. V was clipped by 2 bases and J by 4 bases, with 21 bases between them. The length of the CDR3 is 18 residues. Germline V gene data show CDR1 as MNHEY and CDR2 as SVGEGT. This chain's CDR3 is CASSYLAFNTLDYNEQFF. CDR3 DNA: TGTGCCAGCAGTTACCTGGCGTTTAATACTTTAGATTACAATGAGCAGTTCTTC.

The chain recombines TRBV7-2 with TRBJ2-1; D is perhaps TRBD2 (5 bases). V was clipped by 4 bases and J by 6 bases, with 10 bases between them. Germline values: CDR1 SGHTA, CDR2 FQGNSA. This CDR3 contains 13 residues. CDR3: CASSSGMTNEQFF. CDR3 nucleotides: TGTGCCAGCAGCTCCGGGATGACCAATGAGCAGTTCTTC.

The chain joins TRBV6-5 to TRBJ1-1, with D hard to call. V was shortened by 8 bases and J by 1 base, with 14 bases between the two germline ends. This CDR3 is built from 14 residues. Per germline, CDR1 MNHEY and CDR2 SVGAGI. CDR3 DNA: TGTGCCAGCTGCCGACGGACCGAGAACACTGAAGCTTTCTTT. It encodes CASCRRTENTEAFF.

The rearrangement links TRBV4-1 to TRBJ2-3, with 9 bases lining up with TRBD2. The CDR3 length is 16 residues. Per germline, CDR1 MGHRA and CDR2 YSYEKL. The J segment lost 6 bases and the V segment lost 4 bases, leaving 11 bases of the junction unmatched. Here the CDR3 DNA reads TGCGCCAGCAGCCTAACTAACCTAGCGGGAACGGATACGCAGTATTTT. Encoded protein: CASSLTNLAGTDTQYF.

The chain carries TRBV19 and TRBJ2-3; 9 nucleotides align to TRBD2. Germline CDR1 reads LNHDA; CDR2 reads SQIVND (reference sequence). With V trimmed by 3 bases and J by 2 bases, 6 bases remained unmatched. The length of the CDR3 is 16 residues. Written as DNA, the CDR3 is TGTGCCAGTAGTATGGGACTAGCAGCTCTCACAGATACGCAGTATTTT. This gives the protein CASSMGLAALTDTQYF.